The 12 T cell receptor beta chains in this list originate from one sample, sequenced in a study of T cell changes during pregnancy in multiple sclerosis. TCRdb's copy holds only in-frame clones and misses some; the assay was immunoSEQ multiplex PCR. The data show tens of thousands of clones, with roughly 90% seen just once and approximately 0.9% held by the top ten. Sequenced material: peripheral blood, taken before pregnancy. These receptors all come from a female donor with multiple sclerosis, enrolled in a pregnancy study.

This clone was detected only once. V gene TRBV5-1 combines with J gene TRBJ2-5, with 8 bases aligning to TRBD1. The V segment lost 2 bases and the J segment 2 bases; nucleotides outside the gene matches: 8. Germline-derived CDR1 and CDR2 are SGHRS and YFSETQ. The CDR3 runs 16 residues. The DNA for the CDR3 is TGCGCCAGCAGCTTCGGCCTAGGACAGGGTCAAGAGACCCAGTACTTC. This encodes CASSFGLGQGQETQYF.

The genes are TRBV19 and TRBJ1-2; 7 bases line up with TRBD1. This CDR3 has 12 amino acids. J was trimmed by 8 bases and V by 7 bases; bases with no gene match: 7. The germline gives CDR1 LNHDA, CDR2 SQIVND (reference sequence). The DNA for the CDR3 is TGTGCCAGTACCCCGGACAGGATCGGCTACACCTTC. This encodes CASTPDRIGYTF. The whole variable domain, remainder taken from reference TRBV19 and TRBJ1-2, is DGGITQSPKYLFRKEGQNVTLSCEQNLNHDAMYWYRQDPGQGLRLIYYSQIVNDFQKGDIAEGYSVSREKKESFPLTVTSAQKNPTAFYLCASTPDRIGYTFGSGTRLTVV.

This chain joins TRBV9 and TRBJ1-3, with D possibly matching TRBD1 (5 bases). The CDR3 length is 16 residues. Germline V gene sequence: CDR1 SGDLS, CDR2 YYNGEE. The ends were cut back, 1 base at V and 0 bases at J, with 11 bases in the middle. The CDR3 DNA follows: TGTGCCAGCAGCGTACTCGACAGCCGCTCTGGAAACACCATATATTTT. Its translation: CASSVLDSRSGNTIYF.

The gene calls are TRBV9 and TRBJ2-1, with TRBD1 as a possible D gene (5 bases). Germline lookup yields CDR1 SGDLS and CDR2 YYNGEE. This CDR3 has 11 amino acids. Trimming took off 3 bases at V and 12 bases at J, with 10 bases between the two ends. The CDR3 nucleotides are TGTGCCAGCAGCGGGGGCCCAGTGCAGTTCTTC. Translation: CASSGGPVQFF.

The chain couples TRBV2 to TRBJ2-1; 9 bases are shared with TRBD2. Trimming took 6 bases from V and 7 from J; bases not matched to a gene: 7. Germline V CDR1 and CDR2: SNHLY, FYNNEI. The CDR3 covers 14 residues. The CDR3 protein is CASRLAGLANEQFF. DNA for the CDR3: TGTGCCAGCAGGCTAGCGGGGTTGGCAAATGAGCAGTTCTTC.

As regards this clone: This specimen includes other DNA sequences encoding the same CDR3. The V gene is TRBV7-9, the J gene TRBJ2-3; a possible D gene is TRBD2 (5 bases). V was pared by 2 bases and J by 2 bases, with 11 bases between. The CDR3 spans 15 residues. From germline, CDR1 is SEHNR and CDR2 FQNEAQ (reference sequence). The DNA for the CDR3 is TGTGCCAGCAGCTTAAGGAGCGGCCCCACAGATACGCAGTATTTT. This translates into CASSLRSGPTDTQYF.

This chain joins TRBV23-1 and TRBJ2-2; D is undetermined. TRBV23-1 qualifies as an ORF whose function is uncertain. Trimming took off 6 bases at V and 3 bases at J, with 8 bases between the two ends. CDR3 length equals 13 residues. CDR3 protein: CASRPNHTGELFF. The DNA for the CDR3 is TGCGCCAGCAGACCTAACCACACCGGGGAGCTGTTTTTT.

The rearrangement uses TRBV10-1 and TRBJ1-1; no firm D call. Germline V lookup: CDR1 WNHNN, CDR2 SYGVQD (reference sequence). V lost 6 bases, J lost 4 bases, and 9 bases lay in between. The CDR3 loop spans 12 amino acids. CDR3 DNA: TGCGCCAGCAGCGTCGGGAGCACTGAAGCTTTCTTT. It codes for CASSVGSTEAFF.

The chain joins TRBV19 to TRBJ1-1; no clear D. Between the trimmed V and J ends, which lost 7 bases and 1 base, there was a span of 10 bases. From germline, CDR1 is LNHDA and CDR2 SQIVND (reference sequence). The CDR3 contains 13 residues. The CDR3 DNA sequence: TGTGCCAGTACCACGACGGGGAACACTGAAGCTTTCTTT. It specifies CASTTTGNTEAFF.

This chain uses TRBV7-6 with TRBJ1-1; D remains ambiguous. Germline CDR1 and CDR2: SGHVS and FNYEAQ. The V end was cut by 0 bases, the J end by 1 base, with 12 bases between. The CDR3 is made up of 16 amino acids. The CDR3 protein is CASSLALLTGNTEAFF. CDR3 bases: TGTGCCAGCAGCTTAGCCTTGCTAACCGGGAACACTGAAGCTTTCTTT.

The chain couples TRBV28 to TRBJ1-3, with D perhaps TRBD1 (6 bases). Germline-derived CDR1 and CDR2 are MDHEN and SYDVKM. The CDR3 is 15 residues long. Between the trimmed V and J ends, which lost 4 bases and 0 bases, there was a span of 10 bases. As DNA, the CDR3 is TGTGCCAGCAGTTCCGGGGGGCCCTCTGGAAACACCATATATTTT. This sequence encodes CASSSGGPSGNTIYF.

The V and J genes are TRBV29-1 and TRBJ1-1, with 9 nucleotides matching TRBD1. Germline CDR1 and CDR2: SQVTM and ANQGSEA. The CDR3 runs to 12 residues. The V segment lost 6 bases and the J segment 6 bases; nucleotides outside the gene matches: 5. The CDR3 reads CSVNRGQAEAFF. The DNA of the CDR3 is TGCAGCGTCAACAGGGGGCAGGCTGAAGCTTTCTTT.